The 31 T cell receptor beta chains below come from one sample, sequenced in a study of T-cell memory formation after mild COVID-19. TCRdb fed the 5' RACE reads into MiXCR, producing one record per CDR3 protein. The data hold 350,000 to 450,000 distinct CDR3 sequences, with approximately 25% observed a single time. Sequencing was done on a sample of PBMCs or a T cell subset sorted from them (not recorded which). These TCRs come from an adult woman who had mild COVID-19 (a few samples of this study predate the infection). Cell type and time point are not known.

The chain employs TRBV12-3 or TRBV12-4 and TRBJ1-1, with 7 positions matching TRBD1. The CDR3 extends over 13 amino acids. J was trimmed by 4 bases and V by 6 bases; bases with no gene match: 5. The CDR3 is CASSPGTATEAFF. The CDR3 region has the DNA TGTGCCAGCAGCCCTGGGACAGCCACTGAAGCTTTCTTT.

This clonotype came up a few times. The chain combines TRBV12-3 or TRBV12-4 with TRBJ2-7; 11 positions match TRBD1. This CDR3 has 12 residues. The V segment lost 8 bases and the J segment 3 bases; nucleotides outside the gene matches: 0. CDR3 DNA sequence: TGTGCCAGCGGGACAGGGGGCTACGAGCAGTACTTC. As protein: CASGTGGYEQYF.

The J gene is TRBJ1-1, the V gene TRBV4-1; D unclear. Germline CDR1 and CDR2: MGHRA and YSYEKL. V gave up 1 base and J gave up 1 base, with 16 bases separating them. The CDR3 is 17 residues long. CDR3 region: CASSQVRSRRTNTEAFF. The CDR3 nucleotides are TGCGCCAGCAGCCAAGTAAGGTCAAGGCGCACGAACACTGAAGCTTTCTTT.

This clonotype was counted a few times. This chain joins TRBV18 and TRBJ2-3; a weak D match, TRBD1 (6 bases). CDR3 length: 15 amino acids. Trimming stripped 0 bases from V and 5 bases from J, with 12 bases between. Per germline, CDR1 KGHSH and CDR2 LQKENI. This chain's CDR3 is CASSPPEQGKDTQYF. CDR3 DNA: TGTGCCAGCTCACCACCGGAACAGGGAAAAGATACGCAGTATTTT.

There are many counts of this clonotype. The chain links TRBV12-3 or TRBV12-4 to TRBJ2-3; D perhaps matches TRBD2 (6 bases). V was pared by 2 bases and J by 3 bases, with 18 bases between. This CDR3 region has 17 residues. The CDR3 sequence is CASSLRFRDSGTDTQYF. CDR3 DNA sequence: TGTGCCAGCAGTTTAAGGTTCCGGGACTCGGGTACAGATACGCAGTATTTT.

The chain combines TRBV6-1 with TRBJ1-5, with D unclear. The V and J ends lost 10 bases and 2 bases respectively, with 9 bases between them. From germline, CDR1 is MNHNS and CDR2 SASEGT. CDR3 size: 12 residues. The CDR3 bases are TGTGCCATCCGGGAGGGCAATCAGCCCCAGCATTTT. Its translation is CAIREGNQPQHF.

CDR3 sequence reads: CSASSASGGHVLYF. The CDR3 DNA reads as TGCAGTGCTAGTTCGGCTAGCGGGGGCCATGTCCTGTACTTC. The chain joins TRBV20-1 to TRBJ2-7; 10 positions match TRBD2. This CDR3 is built from 14 residues. Looked up from germline, CDR1 is DFQATT and CDR2 is SNEGSKA (reference sequence). The V and J ends lost 3 bases and 12 bases, in that order; junction bases with no gene match: 14.

This clonotype appeared a few times. The V and J genes are TRBV12-3 or TRBV12-4 and TRBJ2-5, with a possible D match to TRBD1 (6 bases). V dropped 9 bases and J dropped 1 base, with 12 bases sitting between them. This CDR3 is 13 amino acids long. CDR3 protein: CASSGQPQETQYF. The CDR3 nucleotides read TGTGCCAGTTCAGGACAGCCCCAAGAGACCCAGTACTTC.

V gene TRBV7-3 combines with J gene TRBJ1-5; weak D call: TRBD1 (5 bases). Deletions cut 5 bases from V and 5 bases from J, with 13 bases between. CDR1 is SGHTA, CDR2 FQGTGA, per germline. The length of the CDR3 is 14 residues. CDR3 sequence: CASSLLGGDQPQHF. The CDR3 region has the DNA TGTGCCAGCAGCCTACTTGGGGGGGATCAGCCCCAGCATTTT.

This sequence joins TRBV12-3 or TRBV12-4 and TRBJ2-1; 8 positions agree with TRBD2. The CDR3 runs 16 residues. The V gene end was trimmed by 3 bases and the J gene end by 0 bases; junction bases not matched to a gene: 4. CDR3 in DNA: TGTGCCAGCAGTTTGCAGCGGGGGATCTCCTACAATGAGCAGTTCTTC. It codes for CASSLQRGISYNEQFF.

There are a few counts of this clonotype. The chain combines TRBV6-5 with TRBJ1-1; the D is unclear. The V and J ends lost 11 bases and 4 bases respectively, with 11 bases between them. The germline V gene encodes CDR1 MNHEY and CDR2 SVGAGI. This CDR3 has 11 amino acids. CDR3 residues: CAALTGTEAFF. CDR3 DNA: TGTGCCGCGTTGACGGGCACTGAAGCTTTCTTT.

V is TRBV6-6 and J is TRBJ1-2; no clear D gene. This CDR3 has 10 amino acids. Germline assignment: CDR1 MNHNY and CDR2 SVGAGI (reference sequence). The germline V and J ends were trimmed by 6 bases and 6 bases, with 5 bases remaining between them. In nucleotides, the CDR3 is TGTGCCAGCAGCTCCGATGGCTACACCTTC. This translates into CASSSDGYTF.

This sequence joins TRBV4-3 and TRBJ2-7; a weak D match, TRBD2 (5 bases). The CDR3 runs 16 residues. Germline V gives CDR1 LGHNA, CDR2 YSLEER. V was trimmed by 0 bases and J by 9 bases, leaving 21 bases between them. CDR3 protein: CASSQDLGRVAYGQYF. Written as DNA, the CDR3 is TGCGCCAGCAGCCAAGATTTAGGTCGAGTAGCGTATGGGCAGTACTTC.

V is TRBV7-9 and J is TRBJ2-5; 13 bases are shared with TRBD2. The V segment lost 5 bases and the J segment 1 base; nucleotides outside the gene matches: 7. CDR3 length equals 17 residues. Germline V gene sequence: CDR1 SEHNR, CDR2 FQNEAQ (reference sequence). CDR3 nucleotides: TGTGCCAGCAGCGTGGGACTAGCGGGGATTACCCAAGAGACCCAGTACTTC. This encodes CASSVGLAGITQETQYF.

Only a few counts were recorded for this clonotype. J is TRBJ2-4 and V is TRBV10-3, with D hard to call. This CDR3 is built from 12 residues. Germline assignment: CDR1 ENHRY and CDR2 SYGVKD. V lost 6 bases and J lost 2, with 5 bases in between. CDR3 coding DNA: TGTGCCATCAGCAACCCCAAAAACATTCAGTACTTC. This sequence encodes CAISNPKNIQYF.

This clonotype was seen a few times. The chain links TRBV29-1 to TRBJ1-2, with 7 bases matching TRBD1. Trimming took 6 bases from V and 2 from J; bases not matched to a gene: 6. This CDR3 region has 13 residues. Germline V gene sequence: CDR1 SQVTM, CDR2 ANQGSEA. This chain's CDR3 is CSVSTGPNYGYTF. CDR3 DNA sequence: TGCAGCGTGTCGACAGGGCCGAACTATGGCTACACCTTC.

The chain links TRBV7-2 to TRBJ1-6; 9 bases match TRBD1. V lost 3 bases to trimming and J lost 13 bases; unmatched junction nucleotides: 4. CDR1 and CDR2 (germline): SGHTA, FQGNSA. The CDR3 consists of 13 residues. The CDR3 here is CASSFGTGSPLHF. CDR3 bases: TGTGCCAGCAGCTTTGGGACAGGGAGTCCCCTCCACTTT.

The chain couples TRBV6-5 to TRBJ2-1, with 8 bases aligning to TRBD2. The CDR3 has 14 residues. Germline CDR1 MNHEY, CDR2 SVGAGI. The V and J ends lost 6 bases and 6 bases, in that order; junction bases with no gene match: 7. The CDR3 reads CASSPGLGPNEQFF. CDR3 in DNA: TGTGCCAGCAGCCCGGGACTAGGTCCCAATGAGCAGTTCTTC.

The chain uses TRBV12-3 or TRBV12-4 and TRBJ2-3; 9 nucleotides agree with TRBD1. The length of the CDR3 is 14 residues. J was trimmed by 0 bases and V by 8 bases; bases with no gene match: 3. The CDR3 loop reads CASAGTGSTDTQYF. As DNA, the CDR3 is TGTGCCAGCGCCGGGACAGGGAGCACAGATACGCAGTATTTT.

The CDR3 region is CASSFGGQGAQETQYF. CDR3 DNA: TGCGCCAGCAGCTTCGGGGGACAGGGAGCGCAAGAGACCCAGTACTTC. This rearrangement joins TRBV5-1 to TRBJ2-5; TRBD1 agrees at 9 bases. The CDR3 loop spans 16 amino acids. The V and J ends lost 2 bases and 2 bases, in that order; junction bases with no gene match: 7. Germline loops: CDR1 SGHRS, CDR2 YFSETQ.

J is TRBJ1-6 and V is TRBV12-3 or TRBV12-4, with D perhaps matching TRBD1 (6 bases). Deletions cut 5 bases from V and 10 bases from J, with 15 bases between. The CDR3 is made up of 14 amino acids. The CDR3 sequence: CASSPRQVRSPLHF. DNA of the CDR3: TGTGCCAGCAGTCCCCGACAGGTTCGGTCACCCCTCCACTTT.

This clonotype was counted only a few times. CDR3 sequence reads: CASSLHRYEQYF. In DNA, the CDR3 is TGTGCCAGCAGCCTTCATCGCTACGAGCAGTACTTC. The chain has TRBV7-9 and TRBJ2-7; D unclear. This CDR3 is 12 amino acids long. Germline CDR1 reads SEHNR; CDR2 reads FQNEAQ (reference sequence). V gave up 5 bases and J gave up 3 bases, with 8 bases separating them.

The chain employs TRBV4-1 and TRBJ1-1; D call uncertain. The germline V gene encodes CDR1 MGHRA and CDR2 YSYEKL. V dropped 0 bases and J dropped 4 bases, with 9 bases sitting between them. The CDR3 length is 14 residues. The CDR3 loop reads CASSQERVGTEAFF. Written as DNA, the CDR3 is TGCGCCAGCAGCCAAGAGAGGGTGGGCACTGAAGCTTTCTTT.

The J gene is TRBJ2-1, the V gene TRBV9, with a possible D match to TRBD2 (7 bases). V gave up 1 base and J gave up 7 bases, with 18 bases separating them. This CDR3 is 16 amino acids long. Germline-derived CDR1 and CDR2 are SGDLS and YYNGEE. The CDR3, as DNA: TGTGCCAGCAGCGTAAGGGCGGGGGCCCTTGAGAATGAGCAGTTCTTC. Protein product: CASSVRAGALENEQFF.

This clonotype was detected a few times. The chain has TRBV29-1 and TRBJ2-2; no firm D call. CDR3 length: 13 residues. Germline V gene lookup returns CDR1 SQVTM and CDR2 ANQGSEA. The V end was cut by 4 bases, the J end by 3 bases, with 9 bases between. For the CDR3, the DNA is TGCAGCGTTGTGGTGGGCGACACCGGGGAGCTGTTTTTT. Protein sequence: CSVVVGDTGELFF.

The V and J genes are TRBV7-9 and TRBJ1-2; the D gene is possibly TRBD1 (5 bases). Trimming shortened V by 5 bases and J by 6 bases, and 16 bases separated the two germline ends. CDR1 and CDR2 from the germline V gene are SEHNR and FQNEAQ (reference sequence). The CDR3 consists of 14 residues. The CDR3 DNA reads as TGTGCCAGCAGCACGCGGGGGGGTCTAAATGGCTACACCTTC. Its translation: CASSTRGGLNGYTF.

The chain carries TRBV5-1 and TRBJ1-1; tentative D call: TRBD1 (6 bases). Trimming took 4 bases from V and 3 from J, leaving 13 bases between them. Germline loops: CDR1 SGHRS, CDR2 YFSETQ. The CDR3 has 14 residues. The CDR3 region is CASSRGGGYTEAFF. The CDR3 DNA is TGCGCCAGCAGCCGTGGGGGCGGATACACTGAAGCTTTCTTT.

This rearrangement joins TRBV4-3 to TRBJ2-3, with D possibly being TRBD2 (6 bases). The CDR3 sequence is 16 residues long. V lost 0 bases, J lost 4 bases, and 14 bases lay in between. Germline V gene sequence: CDR1 LGHNA, CDR2 YSLEER. CDR3 in amino acids: CASSQELGSGADTQYF. CDR3 nucleotides: TGCGCCAGCAGCCAAGAGCTGGGTTCGGGAGCAGATACGCAGTATTTT.

V and J are TRBV7-2 and TRBJ2-2; perhaps TRBD2 as D (6 bases). Trimming pared 2 bases from V and 5 bases from J, leaving 12 bases between. This CDR3 is 15 amino acids long. CDR1 and CDR2 (germline): SGHTA, FQGNSA. CDR3 amino acids: CASSLSTGVTGELFF. As DNA, the CDR3 is TGTGCCAGCAGCTTATCTACGGGAGTTACCGGGGAGCTGTTTTTT.

This chain connects TRBV6-1 to TRBJ1-1; TRBD1 might be the D (5 bases). Per germline, CDR1 MNHNS and CDR2 SASEGT. The CDR3 has 14 amino acids. Trimming removed 4 bases from V and 10 bases from J, with 19 bases in between. The DNA of the CDR3 is TGTGCCAGCAGTGTAAGACCCGAGACAGTCGGAGCTTTCTTT. As protein: CASSVRPETVGAFF.

This chain links TRBV14 with TRBJ1-2; no firm D call. Between the trimmed V and J ends, which lost 4 bases and 5 bases, there was a span of 14 bases. The CDR3 loop spans 14 amino acids. Per the germline V gene, CDR1 is SGHDN and CDR2 is FVKESK. The CDR3 nucleotides read TGTGCCAGCAGCCTTTCTCCAAGGACGTATGGCTACACCTTC. It codes for CASSLSPRTYGYTF.